These 8 T cell receptor beta chains originate from one sample sequenced in a study of blood T cells in healthy people across ages. Primers used in a second PCR of about 6 to 12 cycles were a sample-barcoded 5' primer and a J-beta primer mix. One entry per CDR3 protein results from TCRdb running MiXCR on the 5' RACE reads. The profile shows around 870,000 distinct CDR3 sequences, around 26% of them singletons. The sample comprised blood. The receptor source for this set is a woman aged 80 or over in good health.

This clonotype showed up just a few times. The chain has TRBV14 and TRBJ2-5, with 8 positions matching TRBD1. This CDR3 contains 11 residues. The germline gives CDR1 SGHDN, CDR2 FVKESK. Unmatched junction bases numbered 2, after V lost 1 base and J lost 13 bases. The CDR3: CASSQGTGSYF. DNA for the CDR3: TGTGCCAGCAGCCAAGGGACAGGGTCGTACTTC.

This clonotype was recorded once. CDR3 nucleotides: TGCAGTGCTCCCTCGGAAACTAACCAAGAGACCCAGTACTTC. This translates into CSAPSETNQETQYF. The V gene is TRBV20-1, the J gene TRBJ2-5, with unresolved D. There are 14 residues in the CDR3. Germline V lookup: CDR1 DFQATT, CDR2 SNEGSKA (reference sequence). Trimming stripped 5 bases from V and 0 bases from J, with 13 bases between.

The CDR3 reads CAISESVTGVDEQFF. The CDR3 coding sequence is TGTGCCATCAGTGAGTCGGTGACAGGGGTCGATGAGCAGTTCTTC. The chain uses TRBV10-3 and TRBJ2-1; 8 bases match TRBD1. From germline, CDR1 is ENHRY and CDR2 SYGVKD. Trimming cost V 0 bases and J 8 bases; bases outside gene matches: 6. This CDR3 has 15 amino acids.

A word on this clonotype: No conserved phenylalanine or tryptophan ends this CDR3, so it is likely a read error. V and J are TRBV11-2 and TRBJ2-1, with 8 bases identical to TRBD1. CDR1 and CDR2 from the germline V gene are SGHAT and FQNNGV. This CDR3 has 17 amino acids. V was pared by 4 bases and J by 3 bases, with 11 bases of the junction left unmatched. CDR3 nucleotide sequence: TGTGCCAGCAGCTCAACAAAGACAGGGGTGATCTACAATGAGCAGTTCTGC. Its translation: CASSSTKTGVIYNEQFC.

This clonotype has just one count. V gene TRBV7-2 combines with J gene TRBJ2-4; D might be TRBD2 (7 bases). Matching the DNA end better, TRBJ2-5 makes the J call doubtful. CDR3 length: 16 residues. CDR1 and CDR2 (germline): SGHTA, FQGNSA. CDR3 sequence (DNA): TGTGCCAGCAGCCAAGGGGGAGGGGGTCGTCGGGAGACCCAGTACTTC. Translated: CASSQGGGGRRETQYF.

The V gene is TRBV24-1, the J gene TRBJ1-3; D gene unclear. The CDR3 extends over 15 amino acids. Germline V gene lookup returns CDR1 KGHDR and CDR2 SFDVKD. The V end was cut by 10 bases, the J end by 0 bases, with 15 bases between. The chain's CDR3 is CATSPGRHSGNTIYF. The DNA of the CDR3 is TGTGCCACGTCCCCGGGCAGGCACTCTGGAAACACCATATATTTT.

The sample holds many counts of this clonotype. This chain uses TRBV12-3 or TRBV12-4 with TRBJ1-4, with TRBD1 identical over 8 bases. Trimming at V came to 2 bases and at J to 4 bases, leaving 6 bases not matched to a gene. CDR3 length: 16 residues. The CDR3 DNA follows: TGTGCCAGCAGTTTAAACAGGGGGAGTGGTAATGAAAAACTGTTTTTT. Amino acids: CASSLNRGSGNEKLFF.

This clonotype occurred many times. The rearrangement links TRBV20-1 to TRBJ1-6; 7 bases align to TRBD1. Germline lookup yields CDR1 DFQATT and CDR2 SNEGSKA (reference sequence). Unmatched junction bases numbered 5, after V lost 8 bases and J lost 4 bases. This CDR3 comprises 13 residues. This chain's CDR3 is CSPGQTYNSPLHF. The CDR3, as DNA: TGCAGTCCGGGACAGACATATAATTCACCCCTCCACTTT.